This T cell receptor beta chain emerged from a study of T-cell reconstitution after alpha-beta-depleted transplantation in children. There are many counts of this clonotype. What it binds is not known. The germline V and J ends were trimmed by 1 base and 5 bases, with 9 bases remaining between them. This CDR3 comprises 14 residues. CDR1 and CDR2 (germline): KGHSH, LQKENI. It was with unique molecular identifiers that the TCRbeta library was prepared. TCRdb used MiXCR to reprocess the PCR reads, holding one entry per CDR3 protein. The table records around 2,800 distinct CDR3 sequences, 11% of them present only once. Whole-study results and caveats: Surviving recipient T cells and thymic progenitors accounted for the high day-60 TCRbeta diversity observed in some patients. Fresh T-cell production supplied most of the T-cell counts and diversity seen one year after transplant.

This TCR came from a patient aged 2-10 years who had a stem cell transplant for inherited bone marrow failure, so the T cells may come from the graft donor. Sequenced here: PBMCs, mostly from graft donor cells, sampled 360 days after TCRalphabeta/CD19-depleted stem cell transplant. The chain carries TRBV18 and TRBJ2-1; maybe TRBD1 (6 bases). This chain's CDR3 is CASSPRRDNNEQFF. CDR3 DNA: TGTGCCAGCTCACCACGCCGGGACAACAATGAGCAGTTCTTC.